The 17 T cell receptor beta chains below all came from one sample that was sequenced in a study of control samples from healthy donors and cancer patients. The repertoire was sequenced with immunoSEQ multiplex PCR; TCRdb's copy has only in-frame clones and lacks some. The table has approximately 170,000 clones, about 91% seen once. The sample consisted of blood. The receptors come from a woman in her 30s in good health.

The chain is built from TRBV6-2 or TRBV6-3 and TRBJ2-1; weak D call: TRBD2 (5 bases). Deletions cut 0 bases from V and 5 bases from J, with 20 bases between. This CDR3 has 18 amino acids. Germline assignment: CDR1 MNHEY and CDR2 SVGEGT. CDR3 in DNA: TGTGCCAGCAGTTACTCGCTCTGGAGCGGAAGGGATAACAATGAGCAGTTCTTC. This sequence encodes CASSYSLWSGRDNNEQFF.

V usage is TRBV28 and J usage is TRBJ1-6; no firm D call. Germline V gene sequence: CDR1 MDHEN, CDR2 SYDVKM. The CDR3 has 15 residues. The germline V and J ends were trimmed by 4 bases and 0 bases, with 7 bases remaining between them. The CDR3 DNA is TGTGCCAGCAGTTGGGCCAGCTCCTATAATTCACCCCTCCACTTT. Translating it yields CASSWASSYNSPLHF. Drawing the rest from reference TRBV28 and TRBJ1-6, the complete variable domain is DVKVTQSSRYLVKRTGEKVFLECVQDMDHENMFWYRQDPGLGLRLIYFSYDVKMKEKGDIPEGYSVSREKKERFSLILESASTNQTSMYLCASSWASSYNSPLHFGNGTRLTVT.

The chain couples TRBV6-2 or TRBV6-3 to TRBJ1-1, with a possible D match to TRBD1 (6 bases). CDR1 MNHEY and CDR2 SVGEGT come from the germline V gene. There are 11 residues in the CDR3. Trimming cost V 6 bases and J 8 bases, with 10 bases left between them. CDR3 residues: CASSLGTEAFF. CDR3 in DNA: TGTGCCAGCAGCCTTGGGACAGAAGCTTTCTTT.

This clone was recorded a few times. J is TRBJ2-7 and V is TRBV2; 9 bases match TRBD2. This CDR3 contains 14 residues. The junction had 2 bases not matched to a gene; V was cut back by 5 bases and J by 0 bases. Germline CDR1 SNHLY, CDR2 FYNNEI. CDR3 nucleotides: TGTGCCAGCAGTTTGACTAGCGGCTCCTACGAGCAGTACTTC. Translated: CASSLTSGSYEQYF.

The chain combines TRBV5-4 with TRBJ1-4; 8 positions agree with TRBD1. CDR3 length equals 16 residues. Unmatched junction bases numbered 9, after V lost 0 bases and J lost 8 bases. Germline V gives CDR1 SGHNT, CDR2 YYREEE (reference sequence). Written as DNA, the CDR3 is TGTGCCAGCAGCTTGGGCTTGACAGGGGAAGGCGAAAAACTGTTTTTT. Translating it yields CASSLGLTGEGEKLFF.

The gene calls are TRBV18 and TRBJ2-3; D not resolved. Trimming took 2 bases from V and 5 from J, leaving 2 bases between them. The CDR3 totals 11 residues. The germline gives CDR1 KGHSH, CDR2 LQKENI. CDR3 sequence (DNA): TGTGCCAGCTCACCAGAAGATACGCAGTATTTT. Protein sequence: CASSPEDTQYF.

V is TRBV10-3 and J is TRBJ2-2; 8 bases line up with TRBD1. The CDR3 totals 15 residues. CDR1 and CDR2 from the germline V gene are ENHRY and SYGVKD. Germline trimming cut 6 bases from V and 0 bases from J; bases unmatched to any gene: 3. DNA of the CDR3: TGTGCCATCAGGGAACAGGGGGCGAACACCGGGGAGCTGTTTTTT. Its translation: CAIREQGANTGELFF.

The rearrangement uses TRBV28 and TRBJ1-1; 7 nucleotides match TRBD1. This CDR3 is built from 15 residues. Germline CDR1 MDHEN, CDR2 SYDVKM. V shed 7 bases and J 3 bases; nucleotides not matched to a gene: 11. CDR3 sequence (DNA): TGTGCCAGCAAAAACCCCGACAGGGCGGACACTGAAGCTTTCTTT. It specifies CASKNPDRADTEAFF. Variable domain in full (rest from reference TRBV28 and TRBJ1-1): DVKVTQSSRYLVKRTGEKVFLECVQDMDHENMFWYRQDPGLGLRLIYFSYDVKMKEKGDIPEGYSVSREKKERFSLILESASTNQTSMYLCASKNPDRADTEAFFGQGTRLTVV.

In this sample, this clone turned up a few times. The rearrangement links TRBV7-9 to TRBJ2-7; a possible D gene is TRBD1 (6 bases). CDR1 is SEHNR and CDR2 is FQNEAQ in the germline V gene (reference sequence). The V end lost 5 bases, the J end lost 2 bases, and 22 bases lay between the germline ends. CDR3 size: 17 residues. DNA of the CDR3: TGTGCCAGCAGCGCGACCTTCGGACAGAATAATACCTACGAGCAGTACTTC. Protein product: CASSATFGQNNTYEQYF.

The chain joins TRBV10-1 to TRBJ2-2; perhaps TRBD2 as D (6 bases). Germline V CDR1 and CDR2: WNHNN, SYGVQD (reference sequence). The CDR3 is 18 residues long. V gave up 10 bases and J gave up 2 bases, with 26 bases separating them. The chain's CDR3 is CANRAGGGRFTNTGELFF. In nucleotides, the CDR3 is TGCGCCAACCGGGCAGGAGGAGGGCGGTTCACAAACACCGGGGAGCTGTTTTTT.

This clone occurred once. The genes are TRBV5-6 and TRBJ2-5; D unresolved. The CDR3 has 12 residues. In germline, CDR1 is SGHDT, CDR2 YYEEEE. V lost 2 bases and J 5 bases, leaving 7 bases between the germline ends. The CDR3 reads CASSFAAETQYF. The CDR3 region has the DNA TGTGCCAGCAGCTTTGCAGCGGAGACCCAGTACTTC.

The chain recombines TRBV6-2 or TRBV6-3 with TRBJ1-5; possibly TRBD1 for D (6 bases). The CDR3 runs to 15 residues. V was pared by 2 bases and J by 7 bases, with 15 bases between. CDR1 MNHEY and CDR2 SVGEGT come from the germline V gene. This CDR3 is CASSYEGTSGQPQHF. The CDR3 region has the DNA TGTGCCAGCAGTTACGAGGGGACATCTGGGCAGCCCCAGCATTTT.

In this sample, this clone turned up once. The chain recombines TRBV5-5 with TRBJ2-5, with D tentatively TRBD1 (7 bases). V lost 2 bases, J lost 5 bases, and 13 bases lay in between. CDR1 is SGHKS, CDR2 YYEKEE, per germline (reference sequence). This CDR3 spans 14 amino acids. CDR3 coding DNA: TGTGCCAGCAGCTTAGAGACAGGGAGGGAGACCCAGTACTTC. It specifies CASSLETGRETQYF.

The chain carries TRBV27 and TRBJ2-1, with a tentative D call TRBD1 (5 bases). Trimming took off 5 bases at V and 4 bases at J, with 15 bases between the two ends. From germline, CDR1 is MNHEY and CDR2 SMNVEV (reference sequence). The CDR3 spans 15 residues. This CDR3 is CASSRTYLGYNEQFF. The DNA for the CDR3 is TGTGCCAGCAGTCGGACATACCTAGGATACAATGAGCAGTTCTTC.

The V gene is TRBV7-9, the J gene TRBJ2-1; TRBD2 is a possible D gene (5 bases). The CDR3 contains 13 residues. The germline CDR1 and CDR2 sequences are SEHNR and FQNEAQ (reference sequence). Trimming pared 5 bases from V and 9 bases from J, leaving 14 bases between. As DNA, the CDR3 is TGTGCCAGCAGCCTCCGGGCCAGCGGTGAGCAGTTCTTC. Protein sequence: CASSLRASGEQFF.

CDR3 amino acids: CASSSGRGDGYTF. The CDR3 DNA reads TGTGCCAGCAGTTCAGGCCGGGGGGACGGCTACACCTTC. The J gene is TRBJ1-2, the V gene TRBV27, with a possible D match to TRBD1 (5 bases). Germline CDR1 is MNHEY and CDR2 is SMNVEV (reference sequence). Trimming took off 4 bases at V and 8 bases at J, with 14 bases between the two ends. The CDR3 totals 13 residues.

The CDR3 protein is CATSRPLLQGNTQYF. The CDR3 nucleotides are TGTGCCACCAGCAGACCTCTCCTACAGGGGAATACGCAGTATTTT. The gene calls are TRBV15 and TRBJ2-3; 7 bases agree with TRBD1. The trim removed 2 bases at V and 7 bases at J, leaving 9 bases unmatched. This CDR3 contains 15 residues. The germline V gene has CDR1 LNHNV and CDR2 YYDKDF (reference sequence).